A selection of T cell receptor beta chains follows, all from one sample in a study of T cell responses to AZD1222 COVID-19 vaccine. Sequencing was performed with immunoSEQ multiplex PCR; in TCRdb, only in-frame clones are kept and a portion is missing. Of 150,000 or so clones listed, 80% to 95% were seen once; the top ten hold 5%. The material was peripheral blood, obtained on day 0 of AZD1222 vaccination. These receptor sequences come from an adult in good health. The CDR3 runs from the conserved cysteine through the conserved F or W. The D gene is left open where the match is weak. Where a row states a size, it is once, few, many or the class of an expanded clone; other rows omit it.

d_gene,v_gene,j_gene,abundance,CDR3aa,CDR3nt
NA,TRBV15,TRBJ2-1,NA,CATSREESSYNEQFF,TGTGCCACCAGCAGAGAGGAAAGCTCCTACAATGAGCAGTTCTTC
NA,TRBV24-1,TRBJ1-2,NA,CATSDFGGRGYTF,TGTGCCACCAGTGATTTCGGGGGACGGGGCTACACCTTC
TRBD1,TRBV7-9,TRBJ1-6,NA,CASSSGQGIPLHF,TGTGCCAGCAGCTCTGGACAGGGAATACCCCTCCACTTT
NA,TRBV6-5,TRBJ1-4,NA,CASSYSGTGNEKLFF,TGTGCCAGCAGTTACTCCGGGACGGGGAATGAAAAACTGTTTTTT
NA,TRBV28,TRBJ2-1,NA,CASGSSADNEQFF,TGTGCCAGCGGATCTAGCGCTGACAATGAGCAGTTCTTC
TRBD1,TRBV14,TRBJ1-6,once,CASSQGQGSSSPLHF,TGTGCCAGCAGCCAAGGACAGGGGAGTTCTTCACCCCTCCACTTT
NA,TRBV28,TRBJ1-4,NA,CASEGTATNEKLFF,TGTGCCAGCGAGGGCACTGCAACTAATGAAAAACTGTTTTTT
NA,TRBV28,TRBJ1-1,NA,CASSFRVSNTEAFF,TGTGCCAGCAGTTTTAGGGTCTCGAACACTGAAGCTTTCTTT
TRBD1,TRBV11-2,TRBJ2-7,NA,CASSAGQGLSYEQYF,TGTGCCAGCAGCGCCGGACAGGGACTTTCCTACGAGCAGTACTTC
NA,TRBV5-4,TRBJ2-3,NA,CASSLETFTDTQYF,TGTGCCAGCAGCTTGGAGACCTTCACAGATACGCAGTATTTT
NA,TRBV12-3/TRBV12-4,TRBJ2-7,NA,CASSSVDEQYF,TGTGCCAGCAGTTCCGTTGACGAGCAGTACTTC
NA,TRBV11-3,TRBJ2-3,NA,CASSSRGRADTQYF,TGTGCCAGCAGCTCCCGGGGAAGGGCAGATACGCAGTATTTT
TRBD1,TRBV19,TRBJ1-2,NA,CASKSTGGRNYGYTF,TGTGCCAGTAAATCGACAGGGGGCCGAAACTATGGCTACACCTTC
NA,TRBV6-5,TRBJ1-1,once,CASSYNRQASVAFF,TGTGCCAGCAGTTACAACCGACAGGCGAGCGTAGCTTTCTTT
NA,TRBV7-9,TRBJ1-2,NA,CASSLVGDMNYGYTF,TGTGCCAGCAGCTTAGTAGGAGACATGAACTATGGCTACACCTTC
NA,TRBV11-1,TRBJ2-1,NA,CASSSPRFVGNEQFF,TGTGCCAGCAGCTCCCCCCGATTCGTGGGCAATGAGCAGTTCTTC
NA,TRBV5-1,TRBJ1-1,NA,CASSPRGTEAFF,TGCGCCAGCAGCCCCCGCGGCACTGAAGCTTTCTTT
NA,TRBV29-1,TRBJ2-1,NA,CSVEGRGRSYNEQFF,TGCAGCGTTGAGGGGCGGGGTCGCTCCTACAATGAGCAGTTCTTC
NA,TRBV7-6,TRBJ2-2,NA,CASSLRVQGFMSGELFF,TGTGCCAGCAGCTTAAGGGTCCAGGGGTTTATGTCCGGGGAGCTGTTTTTT
TRBD1,TRBV27,TRBJ2-7,NA,CASSLFGTGGYEQYF,TGTGCCAGCAGTTTATTTGGGACAGGGGGGTACGAGCAGTACTTC
TRBD1,TRBV2,TRBJ2-6,NA,CASRGTGLSSGANVLTF,TGTGCCAGCAGAGGGACAGGGTTATCCTCTGGGGCCAACGTCCTGACTTTC
NA,TRBV6-1,TRBJ1-6,NA,CASSEKSPLHF,TGTGCCAGCAGTGAAAAATCCCCCCTCCACTTT
NA,TRBV11-2,TRBJ1-6,NA,CASSWPRTGDSPLHF,TGTGCCAGCAGCTGGCCGCGGACTGGGGATTCACCCCTCCACTTT
TRBD1,TRBV28,TRBJ1-5,NA,CASSLSQGQNQPQHF,TGTGCCAGCAGTTTGTCCCAGGGACAGAATCAGCCCCAGCATTTT
TRBD1,TRBV2,TRBJ1-5,NA,CASSERGTGAMGHQPQHF,TGTGCCAGCAGTGAAAGGGGGACAGGGGCGATGGGCCATCAGCCCCAGCATTTT
NA,TRBV20-1,TRBJ1-5,NA,CSASEGSNQPQHF,TGCAGTGCTAGTGAGGGGAGCAATCAGCCCCAGCATTTT
TRBD1,TRBV4-1,TRBJ2-7,NA,CASSPRRTGREQYF,TGCGCCAGCAGCCCAAGGCGGACAGGGCGTGAGCAGTACTTC
NA,TRBV5-1,TRBJ2-2,NA,CASSLRLAGAGELFF,TGCGCCAGCAGCTTAAGGCTAGCTGGGGCCGGGGAGCTGTTTTTT
NA,TRBV7-9,TRBJ1-4,NA,CASSSGPEQKLFF,TGTGCCAGCAGCTCCGGACCGGAGCAAAAACTGTTTTTT
NA,TRBV7-2,TRBJ1-5,NA,CASSLGPAYSNQPQHF,TGTGCCAGCAGCTTAGGGCCGGCTTATAGCAATCAGCCCCAGCATTTT
NA,TRBV5-1,TRBJ1-1,NA,CASSSGPGGTEAFF,TGCGCCAGCAGCTCTGGCCCAGGTGGGACTGAAGCTTTCTTT
NA,TRBV10-3,TRBJ1-5,few,CAISASRTGNQPQHF,TGTGCCATCAGTGCCTCGCGGACAGGCAATCAGCCCCAGCATTTT
TRBD1,TRBV6-4,TRBJ2-1,NA,CASSKWGQDSYNEQFF,TGTGCCAGCAGTAAGTGGGGACAGGACTCCTACAATGAGCAGTTCTTC
NA,TRBV6-1,TRBJ2-7,NA,CASSELDISYEQYF,TGTGCCAGCAGTGAATTGGACATCTCCTACGAGCAGTACTTC
TRBD2,TRBV7-9,TRBJ2-1,NA,CASSPTSGRIGYEQFF,TGTGCCAGCAGCCCTACTAGCGGGAGAATCGGTTATGAGCAGTTCTTC
NA,TRBV19,TRBJ1-6,NA,CATQQGVHSPLHF,TGTGCCACCCAACAGGGAGTACATTCACCCCTCCACTTT
TRBD1,TRBV19,TRBJ1-2,NA,CASSHRGANYGYTF,TGTGCCAGTAGTCACAGGGGCGCTAACTATGGCTACACCTTC
NA,TRBV21-1,TRBJ1-4,NA,CASSIGLGTTNEKLFF,TGTGCCAGCAGCATCGGCCTGGGGACAACTAATGAAAAACTGTTTTTT
TRBD1,TRBV7-2,TRBJ1-5,once,CASSFQTGDSNQPQHF,TGTGCCAGCAGCTTTCAGACAGGGGATAGCAATCAGCCCCAGCATTTT
TRBD1,TRBV5-1,TRBJ2-7,NA,CASSLLMTGGHEQYF,TGCGCCAGCAGCTTACTAATGACAGGGGGCCACGAGCAGTACTTC
TRBD1,TRBV3-1/TRBV3-2,TRBJ1-1,NA,CASSRGTGGGTEAFF,TGTGCCAGCAGCCGCGGGACAGGGGGCGGCACTGAAGCTTTCTTT